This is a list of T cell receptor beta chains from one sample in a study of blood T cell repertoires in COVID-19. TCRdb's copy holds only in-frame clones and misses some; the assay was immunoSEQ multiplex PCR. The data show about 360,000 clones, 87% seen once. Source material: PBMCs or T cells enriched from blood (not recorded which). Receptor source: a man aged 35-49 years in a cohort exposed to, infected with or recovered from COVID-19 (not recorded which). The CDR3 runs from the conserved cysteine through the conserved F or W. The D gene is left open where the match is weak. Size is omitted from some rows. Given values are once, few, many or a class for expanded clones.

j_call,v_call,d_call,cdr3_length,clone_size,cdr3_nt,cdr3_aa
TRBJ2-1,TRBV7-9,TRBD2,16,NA,TGTGCCAGCAGCTTAGAGACTAGCGGGAAGAACAATGAGCAGTTCTTC,CASSLETSGKNNEQFF
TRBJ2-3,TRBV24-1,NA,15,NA,TGTGCCACCAGCCCCGGGGGATTCGGCACAGATACGCAGTATTTT,CATSPGGFGTDTQYF
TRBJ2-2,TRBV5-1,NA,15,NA,TGCGCCAGCAGCCCTGGCCCACCAATCGCCGGGGAGCTGTTTTTT,CASSPGPPIAGELFF
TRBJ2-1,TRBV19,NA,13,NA,TGTGCCAGTAGTCCAGGACTAGGACAGGGGCAGTTCTTC,CASSPGLGQGQFF
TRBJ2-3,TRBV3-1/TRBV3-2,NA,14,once,TGTGCCAGCAGCCAAGAGGGCCTTACAGATACGCAGTATTTT,CASSQEGLTDTQYF
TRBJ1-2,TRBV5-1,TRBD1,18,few,TGCGCCAGCAGCTTGGACGGGACAGGGGTACCCCCGAACTATGGCTACACCTTC,CASSLDGTGVPPNYGYTF
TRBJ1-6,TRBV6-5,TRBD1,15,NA,TGTGCCAGCAAGACGACAGGGATCTATAATTCACCCCTCCACTTT,CASKTTGIYNSPLHF
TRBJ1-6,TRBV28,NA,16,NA,TGTGCCAGCAGTTCCATAAGACAGGCCTCAACTTCACCCCTCCACTTT,CASSSIRQASTSPLHF
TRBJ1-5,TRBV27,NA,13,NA,TGTGCCAGCAGCTGGGGGGGCAATCAGCCCCAGCATTTT,CASSWGGNQPQHF
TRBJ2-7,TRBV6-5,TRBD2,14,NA,TGTGCCAGCAGGTGGATAGCGGGAGCCTACGAGCAGTACTTC,CASRWIAGAYEQYF
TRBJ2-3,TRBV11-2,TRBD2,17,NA,TGTGCCAGCAGCTTATCGGGACTAGCAGGGGGGGCAGATACGCAGTATTTT,CASSLSGLAGGADTQYF
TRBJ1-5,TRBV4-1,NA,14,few,TGCGCCAGCAGCCAACAGGGATTTGGCCAGCCCCAGCATTTT,CASSQQGFGQPQHF
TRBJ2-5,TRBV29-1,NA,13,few,TGCAGCGTTGAACTCTTGTCAGGCGAGACCCAGTACTTC,CSVELLSGETQYF
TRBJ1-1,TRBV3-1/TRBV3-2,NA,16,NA,TGTGCCAGCAGCCAAGATCTTCCGGGTAGAGACACTGAAGCTTTCTTT,CASSQDLPGRDTEAFF
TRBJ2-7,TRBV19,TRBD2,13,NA,TGTGCCAGCGGGACTAGCGGGATATACGAGCAGTACTTC,CASGTSGIYEQYF
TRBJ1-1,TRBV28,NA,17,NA,TGTGCCAGCAGCCGACCCCTCGGGGGGGGCACGAACACTGAAGCTTTCTTT,CASSRPLGGGTNTEAFF
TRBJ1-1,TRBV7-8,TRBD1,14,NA,TGTGCCAGCAGCTTAGCGATGGACAGGTCGCAAGCTTTCTTT,CASSLAMDRSQAFF
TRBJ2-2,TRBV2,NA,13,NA,TGTGCCAGCAGAGCTAGTGCCACCGGGGAGCTGTTTTTT,CASRASATGELFF
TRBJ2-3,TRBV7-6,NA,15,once,TGTGCCAGCAGCCTCCGGTCTTTCAACACAGATACGCAGTATTTT,CASSLRSFNTDTQYF
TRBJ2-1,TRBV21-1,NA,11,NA,TGTGCCAGGCTAGCGGAGGGCGAGCAGTTCTTC,CARLAEGEQFF
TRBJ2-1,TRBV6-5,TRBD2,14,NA,TGTGCCAGCACCCCGCGGGAGCCACAAAATGAGCAGTTCTTC,CASTPREPQNEQFF